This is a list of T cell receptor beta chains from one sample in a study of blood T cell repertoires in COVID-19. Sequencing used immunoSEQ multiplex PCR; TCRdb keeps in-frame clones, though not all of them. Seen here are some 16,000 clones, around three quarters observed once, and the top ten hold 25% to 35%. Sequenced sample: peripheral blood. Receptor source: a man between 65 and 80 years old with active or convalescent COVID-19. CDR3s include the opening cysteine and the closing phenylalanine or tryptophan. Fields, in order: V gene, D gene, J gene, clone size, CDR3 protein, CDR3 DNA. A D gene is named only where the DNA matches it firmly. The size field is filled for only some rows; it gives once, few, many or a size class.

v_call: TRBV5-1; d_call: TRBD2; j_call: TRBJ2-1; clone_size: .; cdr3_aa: CASSLLAGENEQFF; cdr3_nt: TGCGCCAGCAGCTTACTAGCGGGGGAAAATGAGCAGTTCTTC
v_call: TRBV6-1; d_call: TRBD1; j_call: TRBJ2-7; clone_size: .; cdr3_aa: CASSLPGTGGNEQYF; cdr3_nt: TGTGCCAGCAGTCTTCCCGGGACAGGGGGCAACGAGCAGTACTTC
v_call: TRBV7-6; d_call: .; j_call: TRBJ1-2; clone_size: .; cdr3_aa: CASSLATARTPSGYTF; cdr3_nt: TGTGCCAGCAGCTTAGCTACAGCCAGAACCCCGAGTGGCTACACCTTC
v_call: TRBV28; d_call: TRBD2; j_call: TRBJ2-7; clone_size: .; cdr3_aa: CASSVRLAGVGASEQYF; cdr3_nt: TGTGCCAGCAGTGTCCGACTAGCGGGAGTAGGGGCGAGCGAGCAGTACTTC
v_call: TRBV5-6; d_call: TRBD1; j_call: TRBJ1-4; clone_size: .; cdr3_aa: CASSFIPSGTGDEKLFF; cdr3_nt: TGTGCCAGCAGCTTTATCCCTTCCGGGACAGGGGATGAAAAACTGTTTTTT
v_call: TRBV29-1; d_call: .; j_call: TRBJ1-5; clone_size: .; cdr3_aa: CSVAGGAGGNQPQHF; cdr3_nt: TGCAGCGTAGCCGGGGGGGCAGGAGGCAATCAGCCCCAGCATTTT
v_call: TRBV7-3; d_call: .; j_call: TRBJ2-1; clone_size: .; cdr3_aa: CASSGGSNEQFF; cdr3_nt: TGTGCCAGCAGCGGGGGGAGCAATGAGCAGTTCTTC
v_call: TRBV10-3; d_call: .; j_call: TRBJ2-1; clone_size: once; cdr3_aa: CAISETMAGGNYNEQFF; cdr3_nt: TGTGCCATCAGTGAGACTATGGCGGGCGGGAATTACAATGAGCAGTTCTTC
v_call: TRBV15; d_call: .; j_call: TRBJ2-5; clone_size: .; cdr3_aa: CATSRPGQGGETQYF; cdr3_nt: TGTGCCACCAGCAGACCCGGACAGGGAGGGGAGACCCAGTACTTC
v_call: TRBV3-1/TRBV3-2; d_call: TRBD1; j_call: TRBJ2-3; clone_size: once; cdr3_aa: CAAGRDRVADTQYF; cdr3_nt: TGTGCCGCGGGGCGGGACAGGGTCGCAGATACGCAGTATTTT
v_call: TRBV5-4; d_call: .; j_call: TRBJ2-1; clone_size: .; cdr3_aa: CASSLLAGRNEQFF; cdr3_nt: TGTGCCAGCAGCTTGCTTGCGGGGCGGAATGAGCAGTTCTTC
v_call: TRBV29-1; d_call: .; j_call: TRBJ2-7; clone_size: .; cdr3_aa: CSVSIQGSYEQYF; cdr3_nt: TGCAGCGTTTCAATACAAGGGAGCTACGAGCAGTACTTC
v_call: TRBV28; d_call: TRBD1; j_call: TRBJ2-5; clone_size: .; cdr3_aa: CASSSDSDREETQYF; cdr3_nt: TGTGCCAGCAGTTCTGACTCCGACAGGGAAGAGACCCAGTACTTC